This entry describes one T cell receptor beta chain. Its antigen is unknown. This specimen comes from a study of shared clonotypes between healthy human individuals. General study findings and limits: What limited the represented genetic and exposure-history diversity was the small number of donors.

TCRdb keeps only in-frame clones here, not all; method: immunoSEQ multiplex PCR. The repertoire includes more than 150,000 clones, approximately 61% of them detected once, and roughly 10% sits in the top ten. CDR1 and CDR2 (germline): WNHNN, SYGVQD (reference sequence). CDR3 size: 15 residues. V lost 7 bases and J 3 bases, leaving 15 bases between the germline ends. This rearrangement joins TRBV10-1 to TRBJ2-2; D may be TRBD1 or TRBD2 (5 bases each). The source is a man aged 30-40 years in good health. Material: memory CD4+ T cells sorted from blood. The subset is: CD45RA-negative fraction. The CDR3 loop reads CASKNGTPDTGELFF. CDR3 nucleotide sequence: TGCGCCAGCAAAAACGGGACCCCCGACACCGGGGAGCTGTTTTTT.